Listed below are T cell receptor beta chains from one sample, sequenced in a study of T cell responses to AZD1222 COVID-19 vaccine. Assay used: immunoSEQ multiplex PCR; TCRdb lists only in-frame clones, some missing. The sample lists some 81,000 clones; about 86% were seen once. Sequenced here: peripheral blood, sampled 28 days after the second AZD1222 dose. These receptors were obtained from an adult who received the AZD1222 COVID-19 vaccine. CDR3s include the opening cysteine and the closing phenylalanine or tryptophan. A D gene is named only where the DNA matches it firmly. Only some rows state a clone size, as once, few, many or a class for expanded clones.

d_gene | abundance | j_gene | v_gene | CDR3nt | CDR3aa
TRBD1 | - | TRBJ1-5 | TRBV30 | TGTGCCTGGAGTGTCGCGGGACAGGGCAATCAGCCCCAGCATTTT | CAWSVAGQGNQPQHF
- | - | TRBJ2-1 | TRBV30 | TGTGCCTGGAGTAGTGATAGGGGGTACAATGAGCAGTTCTTC | CAWSSDRGYNEQFF
- | - | TRBJ2-7 | TRBV18 | TGTGCCAGCTCACCCGGGGTCGAAGAGCAGTACTTC | CASSPGVEEQYF
- | - | TRBJ2-3 | TRBV7-6 | TGTGCCAGCAGCTTGGGACGGTCAGATACGCAGTATTTT | CASSLGRSDTQYF
TRBD2 | - | TRBJ2-5 | TRBV27 | TGTGCCAGCAGTTTATCGGGACTAGCGGTTTTGTGGGAGACCCAGTACTTC | CASSLSGLAVLWETQYF
- | - | TRBJ2-1 | TRBV29-1 | TGCAGCGTCCCGGGACTTTACCTTTCCGAGTTCTTC | CSVPGLYLSEFF
- | - | TRBJ2-5 | TRBV28 | TGTGCCAGCAGTCCTCAGGTATTCCAAGAGACCCAGTACTTC | CASSPQVFQETQYF
- | - | TRBJ1-2 | TRBV2 | TGTGCCAGCAGGCCCACCCCGGCGGGCTATGGCTACACCTTC | CASRPTPAGYGYTF
- | - | TRBJ1-2 | TRBV28 | TGTGCCAGCTGCTTTCCGGACAGAGCTAACTATGGCTACACCTTC | CASCFPDRANYGYTF
TRBD1 | - | TRBJ2-1 | TRBV28 | TGTGCCAGCAGTTTGGGGGACAGGGGGCCCAATGAGCAGTTCTTC | CASSLGDRGPNEQFF
- | - | TRBJ2-1 | TRBV3-1/TRBV3-2 | TGTGCCAGCAGCCTGGGCCCTACCCCCTACAATGAGCAGTTCTTC | CASSLGPTPYNEQFF
TRBD2 | - | TRBJ2-3 | TRBV15 | TGTGCCACCAGCACACTAGCGGGAGCGACAGATACGCAGTATTTT | CATSTLAGATDTQYF
TRBD2 | - | TRBJ2-7 | TRBV6-2/TRBV6-3 | TGTGCCAGCAGTTGGGCTACTAGCGGGCGCTATGAGCAGTACTTC | CASSWATSGRYEQYF
- | - | TRBJ1-5 | TRBV7-2 | TGTGCCAGCAGCTTAGAGGGGGGGGGACATCAGCCCCAGCATTTT | CASSLEGGGHQPQHF
- | - | TRBJ2-6 | TRBV28 | TGTGCCAGCAGTTCTCAGGCTTACTCTGGGGCCAACGTCCTGACTTTC | CASSSQAYSGANVLTF
TRBD1 | - | TRBJ1-2 | TRBV5-4 | TGTGCCAGCAGCCCTCTAGACAGGGCCCTAGGCTACACCTTC | CASSPLDRALGYTF
- | - | TRBJ2-2 | TRBV28 | TGTGCCAGCAGTTTAGGGCTCGGGCTGGTGGACGGGGAGCTGTTTTTT | CASSLGLGLVDGELFF
TRBD1 | - | TRBJ1-4 | TRBV5-1 | TGCGCCAGCAGCTTAGGACAGGGTAGGGGGTCTAATGAAAAACTGTTTTTT | CASSLGQGRGSNEKLFF
TRBD2 | - | TRBJ2-1 | TRBV9 | TGTGCCAGCACCCAGACTAGCGGGGGGCCCTACAATGAGCAGTTCTTC | CASTQTSGGPYNEQFF
- | - | TRBJ2-1 | TRBV12-3/TRBV12-4 | TGTGCCAGCGGCCCGGTCTCCCTACAAGAGCAGTTCTTC | CASGPVSLQEQFF
TRBD1 | - | TRBJ2-5 | TRBV29-1 | TGCAGCGTCCGCCGGGACAGCGAGAGCCAAGAGACCCAGTACTTC | CSVRRDSESQETQYF
TRBD1 | - | TRBJ1-2 | TRBV6-4 | TGTGCCAGCAGGACGGACAGGGCATCCCGCTACACCTTC | CASRTDRASRYTF
- | - | TRBJ2-7 | TRBV27 | TGTGCCAGCGGCCGGGAGAGGAGCTCCTACGAGCAGTACTTC | CASGRERSSYEQYF
- | - | TRBJ1-4 | TRBV7-6 | TGTGCCAGCAGCTTAGTAAAGAGTGCAACTAATGAAAAACTGTTTTTT | CASSLVKSATNEKLFF
- | - | TRBJ2-2 | TRBV10-3 | TGTGCCATCAGTGAGTCGTCGGGGACCGGGGAGCTGTTTTTT | CAISESSGTGELFF
- | - | TRBJ2-3 | TRBV5-1 | TGCGCCAGCAGCTTGGGGGGGCCCACGAGGGATACGCAGTATTTT | CASSLGGPTRDTQYF
TRBD1 | - | TRBJ1-1 | TRBV6-5 | TGTGCCAGCTGCCGGGACAGGGTGGATTCGGCTTTCTTT | CASCRDRVDSAFF
TRBD1 | once | TRBJ1-5 | TRBV7-6 | TGTGCCAGCAGCCCTGGACAGGGGCACGGCAATCAGCCCCAGCATTTT | CASSPGQGHGNQPQHF
TRBD1 | - | TRBJ2-7 | TRBV5-4 | TGTGCCAGCAGCCTCCGGGACAGGGGCCACGAGCAGTACTTC | CASSLRDRGHEQYF
TRBD1 | - | TRBJ1-5 | TRBV6-2/TRBV6-3 | TGTGCCAGCAGTTACTCGGGAGGGGGCAAGCCCCAGCATTTT | CASSYSGGGKPQHF
TRBD1 | - | TRBJ1-2 | TRBV6-1 | TGTGCCAGCAGTGAAGCAGACCCGGGACAGGGGGAGGGTGGCTACACCTTC | CASSEADPGQGEGGYTF
- | - | TRBJ1-3 | TRBV5-5 | TGTGCCAGCAGCCTAGGACAGACGAGCTCTGGAAACACCATATATTTT | CASSLGQTSSGNTIYF
- | - | TRBJ1-1 | TRBV27 | TGTGCCAGCAGTTTATCGTATAGGACACCGAACACTGAAGCTTTCTTT | CASSLSYRTPNTEAFF
- | - | TRBJ1-1 | TRBV11-2 | TGTGCCAGCACCAAGGGGAGCAGAAACACTGAAGCTTTCTTT | CASTKGSRNTEAFF
- | - | TRBJ2-2 | TRBV19 | TGTGCCAGTAGTATAGCTGGGGTCACCGGGGAGCTGTTTTTT | CASSIAGVTGELFF
TRBD2 | - | TRBJ2-5 | TRBV28 | TGTGCCAGCAAGGGTAGCGGGATTCGGGGGGAGACCCAGTACTTC | CASKGSGIRGETQYF